These 30 T cell receptor beta chains share one sample of origin, sequenced in a study of blood T cell repertoires in COVID-19. Assay: immunoSEQ multiplex PCR; the TCRdb copy retains only in-frame clones and omits some. The table includes 100,000 or so clones, almost 95% detected once. Sequencing input: peripheral blood. All receptors derive from a woman in her sixties with active COVID-19.

The chain recombines TRBV18 with TRBJ1-2, with D possibly being TRBD1 (5 bases). The germline V gene encodes CDR1 KGHSH and CDR2 LQKENI. Trimming pared 3 bases from V and 3 bases from J, leaving 20 bases between. The CDR3 has 17 residues. CDR3 sequence (DNA): TGTGCCAGCTCACCTTACGACAGACCCACCGCTGACTATGGCTACACCTTC. Amino acid sequence: CASSPYDRPTADYGYTF. Using reference TRBV18 and TRBJ1-2 for the parts outside the CDR3, the full variable domain is NAGVMQNPRHLVRRRGQEARLRCSPMKGHSHVYWYRQLPEEGLKFMVYLQKENIIDESGMPKERFSAEFPKEGPSILRIQQVVRGDSAAYFCASSPYDRPTADYGYTFGSGTRLTVV.

V gene TRBV20-1 combines with J gene TRBJ1-5; D not resolved. The CDR3 is 16 amino acids. Trimming pared 3 bases from V and 0 bases from J, leaving 15 bases between. Germline V CDR1 and CDR2: DFQATT, SNEGSKA (reference sequence). CDR3 amino acids: CSASWAGSNSNQPQHF. In nucleotides, the CDR3 is TGCAGTGCTAGTTGGGCGGGGTCTAATAGCAATCAGCCCCAGCATTTT.

The chain has TRBV29-1 and TRBJ2-7; TRBD2 matches 10 bases. Trimming cost V 5 bases and J 6 bases; bases outside gene matches: 7. This CDR3 spans 13 amino acids. From germline, CDR1 is SQVTM and CDR2 ANQGSEA. CDR3 sequence (DNA): TGCAGCGTTCGAGGCCTAGCGGGAGCCGAGCAGTACTTC. Translated, it gives CSVRGLAGAEQYF.

The chain uses TRBV20-1 and TRBJ1-2; D perhaps matches TRBD1 (5 bases). Between the trimmed V and J ends, which lost 5 bases and 5 bases, there was a span of 21 bases. The CDR3 loop spans 15 amino acids. CDR1 and CDR2 from the germline V gene are DFQATT and SNEGSKA (reference sequence). In DNA, the CDR3 is TGCAGTGCTGGTGACACAAACAGGATTGGATATGGCTACACCTTC. It codes for CSAGDTNRIGYGYTF.

V gene TRBV7-2 combines with J gene TRBJ2-1, with D possibly being TRBD1 (5 bases). The CDR3 covers 13 residues. The V gene lost 2 bases and the J gene lost 6 bases, with 8 bases spanning the gap. Germline loops: CDR1 SGHTA, CDR2 FQGNSA. The CDR3: CASSLTRANEQFF. The CDR3, as DNA: TGTGCCAGCAGCTTAACCAGGGCCAATGAGCAGTTCTTC.

The chain links TRBV19 to TRBJ2-5; TRBD2 matches at 11 bases. Germline CDR1 reads LNHDA; CDR2 reads SQIVND (reference sequence). The trim removed 1 base at V and 5 bases at J, leaving 6 bases unmatched. The CDR3 runs to 16 residues. The CDR3 bases are TGTGCCAGTAGTATAGGAGGTAGCGGGAGGGGTGAGACCCAGTACTTC. Residues: CASSIGGSGRGETQYF.

The chain has TRBV3-1 (or the pseudogene TRBV3-2) and TRBJ2-2; the D is unclear. Deletions cut 1 base from V and 4 bases from J, with 10 bases between. The CDR3 has 15 amino acids. The germline V gene encodes CDR1 LGHDT and CDR2 YNNKEL (reference sequence). The chain's CDR3 is CASSQGKRLTGELFF. The CDR3 DNA follows: TGTGCCAGCAGCCAAGGAAAGCGTCTCACCGGGGAGCTGTTTTTT.

This chain joins TRBV7-8 and TRBJ2-2, with 7 bases that match TRBD1. Germline lookup yields CDR1 SGHVS and CDR2 FQNEAQ. The ends lost 5 bases at V and 5 bases at J; junction bases unmatched: 8. This CDR3 comprises 15 residues. The CDR3 nucleotides are TGTGCCAGCAGCCGGCGACAGGGCGAAACCGGGGAGCTGTTTTTT. Protein product: CASSRRQGETGELFF. The whole variable domain, remainder taken from reference TRBV7-8 and TRBJ2-2, is GAGVSQSPRYKVAKRGQDVALRCDPISGHVSLFWYQQALGQGPEFLTYFQNEAQLDKSGLPSDRFFAERPEGSVSTLKIQRTQQEDSAVYLCASSRRQGETGELFFGEGSRLTVL.

This clone is a singleton in its sample. This chain links TRBV5-1 with TRBJ2-3; 9 nucleotides match TRBD2. J gave up 3 bases and V 5 bases, and 10 bases lay outside the gene matches. The CDR3 extends over 16 amino acids. Germline V gene data show CDR1 as SGHRS and CDR2 as YFSETQ. The CDR3 loop is CASRGGASGETDTQYF. Written as DNA, the CDR3 is TGCGCCAGCAGAGGGGGGGCTAGCGGGGAAACAGATACGCAGTATTTT.

The rearrangement joins TRBV3-1 (or the pseudogene TRBV3-2) to TRBJ1-2; D is uncertain. With 1 base removed from V and 0 bases from J, the gap between germline ends came to 6 bases. CDR3 length: 14 amino acids. The germline V gene has CDR1 LGHDT and CDR2 YNNKEL (reference sequence). CDR3 region: CASSQGSANYGYTF. In nucleotides, the CDR3 is TGTGCCAGCAGCCAAGGCAGCGCTAACTATGGCTACACCTTC.

The J gene is TRBJ1-5, the V gene TRBV28; TRBD1 agrees at 12 bases. The germline CDR1 and CDR2 sequences are MDHEN and SYDVKM. The CDR3 has 19 residues. V gave up 5 bases and J gave up 5 bases; unmatched junction bases: 16. DNA for the CDR3: TGTGCCAGCAGTACCCAGTTGTCGGGGACAGGGGGCCCGGATCAGCCCCAGCATTTT. This codes for CASSTQLSGTGGPDQPQHF.

The chain is built from TRBV12-3 or TRBV12-4 and TRBJ1-2, with D tentatively TRBD1 (5 bases). The CDR3 covers 13 residues. The ends were cut back, 3 bases at V and 4 bases at J, with 9 bases in the middle. The CDR3 is CASSLRQGYGYTF. As DNA, the CDR3 is TGTGCCAGCAGTTTGCGGCAGGGCTATGGCTACACCTTC.

DNA of the CDR3: TGTGCCAGCAGCTTAGTGGCTAGCGGGCGGAGAGGTGAGCAGTTCTTC. Amino acids: CASSLVASGRRGEQFF. The chain is built from TRBV7-2 and TRBJ2-1; TRBD2 agrees at 8 bases. This CDR3 region has 16 residues. Unmatched junction bases numbered 11, after V lost 1 base and J lost 9 bases. Germline V CDR1 and CDR2: SGHTA, FQGNSA.

The chain combines TRBV5-1 with TRBJ2-7; 10 nucleotides match TRBD2. The V gene's germline CDR1 is SGHRS and CDR2 YFSETQ. There are 18 residues in the CDR3. J was trimmed by 2 bases and V by 2 bases; bases with no gene match: 13. CDR3 nucleotide sequence: TGCGCCAGCAGCTTTAGTTCTAGCGGGGGTTCCAACCCCTACGAGCAGTACTTC. It translates to CASSFSSSGGSNPYEQYF. Using reference TRBV5-1 and TRBJ2-7 for the parts outside the CDR3, the full variable domain is KAGVTQTPRYLIKTRGQQVTLSCSPISGHRSVSWYQQTPGQGLQFLFEYFSETQRNKGNFPGRFSGRQFSNSRSEMNVSTLELGDSALYLCASSFSSSGGSNPYEQYFGPGTRLTVT.

The chain joins TRBV6-6 to TRBJ1-6, with D hard to call. Germline-derived CDR1 and CDR2 are MNHNY and SVGAGI (reference sequence). Trimming took off 0 bases at V and 3 bases at J, with 9 bases between the two ends. This CDR3 is built from 16 residues. CDR3 DNA: TGTGCCAGCAGTTACTCACTCAGCGGCTATAATTCACCCCTCCACTTT. As protein: CASSYSLSGYNSPLHF.

This clone was seen only a few times. The chain employs TRBV3-1 (or the pseudogene TRBV3-2) and TRBJ2-7, with D possibly matching TRBD1 (6 bases). Germline assignment: CDR1 LGHDT and CDR2 YNNKEL (reference sequence). The V and J ends lost 8 bases and 2 bases respectively, with 16 bases between them. This CDR3 has 14 amino acids. The CDR3 protein is CASPFARGTYEQYF. For the CDR3, the DNA is TGTGCCAGCCCTTTTGCCAGGGGAACCTACGAGCAGTACTTC.

The chain is built from TRBV9 and TRBJ2-5; 7 bases align to TRBD1. Germline V CDR1 and CDR2: SGDLS, YYNGEE. This CDR3 has 15 residues. The junction had 5 bases not matched to a gene; V was cut back by 2 bases and J by 1 base. The CDR3 sequence is CASSVGGQLQETQYF. The DNA of the CDR3 is TGTGCCAGCAGCGTTGGGGGACAGCTCCAAGAGACCCAGTACTTC. The full variable domain, its missing parts supplied by reference TRBV9 and TRBJ2-5, is DSGVTQTPKHLITATGQRVTLRCSPRSGDLSVYWYQQSLDQGLQFLIQYYNGEERAKGNILERFSAQQFPDLHSELNLSSLELGDSALYFCASSVGGQLQETQYFGPGTRLLVL.

The rearrangement joins TRBV2 to TRBJ2-7; TRBD1 is a possible D gene (7 bases). Looked up from germline, CDR1 is SNHLY and CDR2 is FYNNEI. The CDR3 runs to 14 residues. V gave up 6 bases and J gave up 4 bases, with 16 bases separating them. CDR3 residues: CASRSEEGAYEQYF. The CDR3 coding sequence is TGTGCCAGCAGGTCCGAGGAGGGGGCGTACGAGCAGTACTTC.

The chain has TRBV5-6 and TRBJ2-7, with D tentatively TRBD1 (5 bases). CDR3 length equals 12 residues. Germline V lookup: CDR1 SGHDT, CDR2 YYEEEE. Trimming removed 3 bases at V and 6 bases at J, with 10 bases between. In DNA, the CDR3 is TGTGCCAGCAGCTCCAGGGTGAGCGAGCAGTACTTC. Translation gives CASSSRVSEQYF.

This clone was observed once. The chain is built from TRBV3-1 (or the pseudogene TRBV3-2) and TRBJ2-2, with 9 bases that match TRBD2. The CDR3 totals 17 residues. V trimming: 4 bases; J trimming: 7 bases; junction bases outside the gene matches: 13. Germline CDR1 reads LGHDT; CDR2 reads YNNKEL (reference sequence). The CDR3 region is CASSLASGLALGGELFF. The CDR3 DNA reads as TGTGCCAGCAGCCTGGCCTCGGGACTAGCTTTGGGCGGGGAGCTGTTTTTT.

The chain is built from TRBV5-1 and TRBJ1-2, with TRBD1 identical over 7 bases. Germline V gives CDR1 SGHRS, CDR2 YFSETQ. J was trimmed by 11 bases and V by 3 bases; bases with no gene match: 4. The CDR3 runs to 11 residues. The CDR3 DNA reads TGCGCCAGCAGCTCGGACAGGAGGTACACCTTC. It encodes CASSSDRRYTF.

The chain carries TRBV5-1 and TRBJ1-4, with 8 bases lining up with TRBD1. This CDR3 spans 14 amino acids. CDR1 is SGHRS, CDR2 YFSETQ, per germline. V trimming: 4 bases; J trimming: 8 bases; junction bases outside the gene matches: 7. CDR3 protein: CASSPGQGGEKLFF. CDR3 DNA: TGCGCCAGCAGCCCAGGACAGGGAGGGGAAAAACTGTTTTTT. Looking up the rest from reference TRBV5-1 and TRBJ1-4 gives the full variable domain: KAGVTQTPRYLIKTRGQQVTLSCSPISGHRSVSWYQQTPGQGLQFLFEYFSETQRNKGNFPGRFSGRQFSNSRSEMNVSTLELGDSALYLCASSPGQGGEKLFFGSGTQLSVL.

The chain employs TRBV28 and TRBJ2-7; no reliable D call. This CDR3 comprises 14 residues. Looked up from germline, CDR1 is MDHEN and CDR2 is SYDVKM. V dropped 5 bases and J dropped 6 bases, with 17 bases sitting between them. CDR3 region: CASSLRVMPGEQYF. The CDR3, as DNA: TGTGCCAGCAGTCTGCGAGTGATGCCTGGCGAGCAGTACTTC.

The sample holds a few counts of this clone. The V gene is TRBV7-9, the J gene TRBJ1-2; unclear D gene. Trimming stripped 4 bases from V and 3 bases from J, with 6 bases between. The germline V gene has CDR1 SEHNR and CDR2 FQNEAQ (reference sequence). This CDR3 spans 12 amino acids. CDR3 residues: CASSSPYYGYTF. Written as DNA, the CDR3 is TGTGCCAGCAGCTCCCCATACTATGGCTACACCTTC.

The chain's CDR3 is CASSLTAELREQYF. In nucleotides, the CDR3 is TGTGCCAGCAGCTTAACAGCGGAGCTGAGAGAGCAGTACTTC. This sequence joins TRBV13 and TRBJ2-7, with a tentative D call TRBD2 (5 bases). Germline CDR1 is PRHDT and CDR2 is FYEKMQ (reference sequence). The CDR3 is made up of 14 amino acids. Trimming stripped 2 bases from V and 7 bases from J, with 15 bases between. The whole variable domain, remainder taken from reference TRBV13 and TRBJ2-7, is AAGVIQSPRHLIKEKRETATLKCYPIPRHDTVYWYQQGPGQDPQFLISFYEKMQSDKGSIPDRFSAQQFSDYHSELNMSSLELGDSALYFCASSLTAELREQYFGPGTRLTVT.

V usage is TRBV6-5 and J usage is TRBJ1-1; TRBD1 might be the D (5 bases). Between the trimmed V and J ends, which lost 8 bases and 1 base, there was a span of 17 bases. Germline V gene lookup returns CDR1 MNHEY and CDR2 SVGAGI. The CDR3 contains 15 residues. CDR3 protein: CASPGVGTQNTEAFF. In nucleotides, the CDR3 is TGTGCCAGCCCTGGGGTGGGGACTCAGAACACTGAAGCTTTCTTT.

V and J are TRBV27 and TRBJ2-3; 10 bases map to TRBD2. The V gene end was trimmed by 5 bases and the J gene end by 5 bases; junction bases not matched to a gene: 4. Per germline, CDR1 MNHEY and CDR2 SMNVEV (reference sequence). CDR3 size: 14 residues. The CDR3 sequence is CASSTLAGGDTQYF. In nucleotides, the CDR3 is TGTGCCAGCAGTACCTTAGCGGGGGGAGATACGCAGTATTTT.

This chain connects TRBV1 to TRBJ1-5; the table assigns TRBD1, which was not confirmed against the DNA. TRBV1 is marked as a pseudogene. This CDR3 contains 15 residues. The CDR3 bases are TGCACCAGCAGCCAAGATCGGCAGGTTCATCAGCCCCAGCATTTT. This sequence encodes CTSSQDRQVHQPQHF.

The table lists this clone with a few counts. The CDR3, as DNA: TGTGCCAGCAGCCAAGTGGGAGGAACTCTCCGGGGCGAGCAGTACTTC. Its translation is CASSQVGGTLRGEQYF. The chain is built from TRBV3-1 (or the pseudogene TRBV3-2) and TRBJ2-7; possibly TRBD2 for D (6 bases). Trimming left V 1 base short and J 6 bases short, with 19 bases between. The CDR3 sequence is 16 residues long. CDR1 LGHDT and CDR2 YNNKEL come from the germline V gene (reference sequence).

The chain couples TRBV14 to TRBJ2-1, with unresolved D. V lost 0 bases and J 7 bases, leaving 10 bases between the germline ends. Germline values: CDR1 SGHDN, CDR2 FVKESK. This CDR3 is 14 amino acids long. In DNA form, the CDR3 reads TGTGCCAGCAGCCAAGAGCCGACTCTAAATGAGCAGTTCTTC. It specifies CASSQEPTLNEQFF.